The rows below give T cell receptor beta chains drawn from one sample of a study of CD8 T cells in ankylosing spondylitis. TCRdb itself ran the 5' RACE reads through MiXCR, one entry per CDR3 protein. The table shows about 500,000 distinct CDR3 sequences, with about an eighth occurring only once. Source material: blood, either unsorted or a sorted T cell fraction (not recorded which). The receptor source for this set is a male donor with ankylosing spondylitis. CDR3s include the opening cysteine and the closing phenylalanine or tryptophan. A D gene is named only where the DNA matches it firmly. Some rows mark clone size as missing; the rest say once, few, many or name a class of expanded clone.

D gene	V gene	J gene	clone size	CDR3 DNA	CDR3 protein
TRBD1	TRBV5-1	TRBJ1-1	many	TGCGCCAGCGCTAGGGACAGTGGGATGAACACTGAAGCTTTCTTT	CASARDSGMNTEAFF
-	TRBV3-1	TRBJ2-1	-	TGTGCCAGCAGCCACCGCGGCCTAACGGGTCATGAGCAGTTCTTC	CASSHRGLTGHEQFF
TRBD2	TRBV7-9	TRBJ2-7	-	TGTGCCAGCAGCCCGCGTGGGGAGCGGGACTACGAGCAGTACTTC	CASSPRGERDYEQYF
-	TRBV3-1	TRBJ2-1	-	TGTGCCAGCAGCCTTGGCGGCCCCGGGCGTGAGCAGTTCTTC	CASSLGGPGREQFF
-	TRBV4-1	TRBJ2-1	many	TGCGCCAGCAGCCCAGAGGCTAACAATGAGCAGTTCTTC	CASSPEANNEQFF
TRBD1	TRBV13	TRBJ2-2	few	TGTGCCAGCAGCCGGGGCGGGACAGGGGACACCGGGGAGCTGTTTTTT	CASSRGGTGDTGELFF
-	TRBV12-3/TRBV12-4	TRBJ1-1	-	TGTGCCAGCAGTTTGGAGGGATCAGTCACTGAAGCTTTCTTT	CASSLEGSVTEAFF
-	TRBV7-9	TRBJ1-5	few	TGTGCCAGCAGCTCACAGGCGGACTATAGCAATCAGCCCCAGCATTTT	CASSSQADYSNQPQHF
TRBD2	TRBV7-9	TRBJ2-4	many	TGTGCCAGCAGCCCGACTAGCGGGCGGGGTAACATTCAGTACTTC	CASSPTSGRGNIQYF
-	TRBV3-1	TRBJ2-3	few	TGTGCCAGCAGCCAAGCTGTCACAGATACGCAGTATTTT	CASSQAVTDTQYF
TRBD2	TRBV5-1	TRBJ2-5	few	TGCGCCAGCAGCTCGGGAGGGACAAGCCAAGAGACCCAGTACTTC	CASSSGGTSQETQYF
TRBD1	TRBV5-8	TRBJ2-4	-	TGTGCCAGCAGCTTGGCATCTAGACAGGGGGGAAAAAACATTCAGTACTTC	CASSLASRQGGKNIQYF
-	TRBV12-3/TRBV12-4	TRBJ1-5	many	TGTGCCAGCAGCGAACCGGGACGGGACAATCAGCCCCAGCATTTT	CASSEPGRDNQPQHF
-	TRBV21-1	TRBJ1-2	few	TGTGCCAGGGCGGATGGCTACACCTTC	CARADGYTF
-	TRBV6-1	TRBJ1-5	many	TGTGCCAGCAGTGAAGGGGGTACGCACCTCTATAGCAATCAGCCCCAGCATTTT	CASSEGGTHLYSNQPQHF
-	TRBV7-2	TRBJ2-6	few	TGTGCCAGCAGCTTAGGGGCAGGGGGGGCCAACGTCCTGACTTTC	CASSLGAGGANVLTF
TRBD1	TRBV11-1	TRBJ2-6	-	TGTGCCAGCAGCTCCCGACAGGGACGCTCTGGGGCCAACGTCCTGACTTTC	CASSSRQGRSGANVLTF
TRBD1	TRBV12-3/TRBV12-4	TRBJ1-5	few	TGTGCCAGCAGGCCGGACAGGATTAGCAATCAGCCCCAGCATTTT	CASRPDRISNQPQHF
TRBD2	TRBV5-1	TRBJ2-3	-	TGCGCCAGCATGAATTCGCGGGAGTTCAGCACAGATACGCAGTATTTT	CASMNSREFSTDTQYF
-	TRBV18	TRBJ2-1	few	TGTGCCAGCTCACCACTGGAAATCTCCTACAATGAGCAGTTCTTC	CASSPLEISYNEQFF
TRBD1	TRBV28	TRBJ2-3	-	TGTGCCAGCAGCAAGACTGGACAGGTTGGGACGCAGTATTTT	CASSKTGQVGTQYF
-	TRBV12-3/TRBV12-4	TRBJ2-6	many	TGTGCCAGCAGCCCCCAGTTCGGGACATATGGAAGCTCTGGGGCCAACGTCCTGACTTTC	CASSPQFGTYGSSGANVLTF
-	TRBV27	TRBJ2-1	-	TGTGCCAGCAGTTTGACTAACTCCTACAATGAGCAGTTCTTC	CASSLTNSYNEQFF
-	TRBV5-4	TRBJ1-1	many	TGTGCCAGCAGCCCACAGGGACGGGGGGACACTGAAGCTTTCTTT	CASSPQGRGDTEAFF
TRBD2	TRBV27	TRBJ2-1	few	TGTGCCAGCAGTTTATTTAGCGGGAGGGCCTACAATGAGCAGTTCTTC	CASSLFSGRAYNEQFF
-	TRBV5-1	TRBJ2-1	few	TGCGCCAGCAGCCCGCGGGGTATCAGGGTCCATGAGCAGTTCTTC	CASSPRGIRVHEQFF
-	TRBV12-3/TRBV12-4	TRBJ1-2	many	TGTGCCAGCAGAGAAGGGTACTATGGCTACACCTTC	CASREGYYGYTF
-	TRBV12-3/TRBV12-4	TRBJ2-1	many	TGTGCCAGCAGACATGGGCCATACAATGAGCAGTTCTTC	CASRHGPYNEQFF
TRBD1	TRBV12-3/TRBV12-4	TRBJ2-1	-	TGTGCCAGCAGGCGGACAGGAGCCCAATACAATGAGCAGTTCTTC	CASRRTGAQYNEQFF
-	TRBV18	TRBJ2-5	few	TGTGCCAGCTCAGCGCTAGCAGGGGATGGGGAGACCCAGTACTTC	CASSALAGDGETQYF
TRBD1	TRBV4-1	TRBJ2-7	few	TGCGCCAGCAGCCCGGCGACAGGGCCCCTCTACGAGCAGTACTTC	CASSPATGPLYEQYF
TRBD2	TRBV20-1	TRBJ2-1	few	TGCAGTGCTAGAGCCAGGACTAGCGGGAGAGACTACAATGAGCAGTTCTTC	CSARARTSGRDYNEQFF
-	TRBV2	TRBJ1-1	many	TGTGCCAGCAGCCTACTTGCCGGGAACACTGAAGCTTTCTTT	CASSLLAGNTEAFF
-	TRBV18	TRBJ1-1	few	TGTGCCAGCTCCACGGAGTACACTGAAGCTTTCTTT	CASSTEYTEAFF
-	TRBV9	TRBJ2-5	few	TGTGCCAGCAGCCCAGGGTCCCAGGCTAGAAAGACCCAGTACTTC	CASSPGSQARKTQYF